One and the same sample provided the 4 T cell receptor beta chains below, sequenced in a study of shared clonotypes between healthy human individuals. Sequencing was performed with immunoSEQ multiplex PCR; in TCRdb, only in-frame clones are kept and a portion is missing. The table includes some 550,000 clones, more than 95% detected once. The sample was naive CD4+ T cells sorted from blood. The subset here: CD45RA+ positively selected. All receptors derive from a woman under 40 in good health.

CDR3 protein: CASSYIGGELFF. In DNA form, the CDR3 reads TGTGCCAGCAGCTATATTGGCGGGGAGCTGTTTTTT. The V call is TRBV5-6, the J call TRBJ2-2; D gene ambiguous. This CDR3 has 12 amino acids. CDR1 and CDR2 from the germline V gene are SGHDT and YYEEEE. Trimming took off 3 bases at V and 7 bases at J, with 7 bases between the two ends.

The rearrangement joins TRBV5-1 to TRBJ2-3; D is ambiguous. Germline values: CDR1 SGHRS, CDR2 YFSETQ. Trimming stripped 4 bases from V and 2 bases from J, with 5 bases between. The CDR3 has 12 amino acids. The CDR3: CASSEFTDTQYF. CDR3 nucleotide sequence: TGCGCCAGCAGCGAATTCACAGATACGCAGTATTTT.

J is TRBJ2-1 and V is TRBV6-6, with a possible D match to TRBD1 (6 bases). CDR3 length: 14 residues. The V gene lost 6 bases and the J gene lost 8 bases, with 17 bases spanning the gap. CDR1 is MNHNY and CDR2 is SVGAGI in the germline V gene (reference sequence). CDR3 in amino acids: CASRWDIRSDEQFF. Here the CDR3 DNA reads TGTGCCAGCAGATGGGACATTCGTTCGGATGAGCAGTTCTTC.

The CDR3 nucleotides are TGTGCCAGTAGTCCCCGACTAGAGGGTGAGCAGTTCTTC. Its protein is CASSPRLEGEQFF. This sequence joins TRBV19 and TRBJ2-1, with D perhaps TRBD2 (6 bases). The CDR3 spans 13 residues. Germline CDR1 and CDR2: LNHDA and SQIVND (reference sequence). Trimming removed 5 bases from V and 9 bases from J, with 14 bases in between.